This is a list of T cell receptor beta chains from one sample in a study of shared clonotypes between healthy human individuals. This table comes from immunoSEQ multiplex PCR, and its TCRdb copy is limited to in-frame clones, with some not included. The sample consists of 2 million to 2.5 million clones, approximately 95% of them appearing once. The sequenced material came from naive CD4+ T cells from PBMCs. These receptors were taken from a man aged 18 to 35 in good health. Some clones in this sample may be carry-over from other donors' samples. Both conserved end residues are part of each CDR3. The D gene is left open where the match is weak. Rows give clone size only sometimes, using once, few, many, or a class for an expanded clone.

.	.	TRBV28	13	TRBJ1-1	CASSDGMNTEAFF	TGTGCCAGCAGCGACGGGATGAACACTGAAGCTTTCTTT
.	.	TRBV28	15	TRBJ2-1	CAANPPQGLGNEQFF	TGTGCCGCCAACCCCCCCCAGGGATTAGGCAATGAGCAGTTCTTC
.	.	TRBV7-9	13	TRBJ1-3	CASTFGDRNTIYF	TGTGCCAGCACCTTTGGGGATCGAAACACCATATATTTT
TRBD2	.	TRBV7-9	17	TRBJ2-1	CASSRLPGTSEYNEQFF	TGTGCCAGCAGCCGATTACCCGGGACTAGCGAGTACAATGAGCAGTTCTTC
.	.	TRBV29-1	13	TRBJ1-5	CSVASGGDQPQHF	TGCAGCGTTGCATCGGGGGGGGATCAGCCCCAGCATTTT
TRBD2	.	TRBV7-2	15	TRBJ2-1	CASSHGLAVYNEQFF	TGTGCCAGCAGCCATGGACTAGCGGTCTACAATGAGCAGTTCTTC
.	.	TRBV5-4	14	TRBJ2-2	CASSLGGNTGELFF	TGTGCCAGCAGCTTAGGGGGGAACACCGGGGAGCTGTTTTTT
.	.	TRBV5-1	14	TRBJ1-5	CASSYDGTNQPQHF	TGCGCCAGCAGCTACGACGGGACCAATCAGCCCCAGCATTTT
.	few	TRBV2	14	TRBJ1-1	CASSDGIYSGVAFF	TGTGCCAGCAGTGACGGGATTTACAGTGGAGTGGCTTTCTTT
TRBD1	.	TRBV19	15	TRBJ1-2	CASRGTSDRIYGYTF	TGTGCCAGTAGGGGGACTTCGGACAGGATCTATGGCTACACCTTC